Presented here are 5 T cell receptor beta chains from one specimen sequenced in a study of post-analysis software for immune sequencing data. General study points: Controls had lower frequencies than patients of about 5 TRBV segments, which included TRBV5-6, TRBV5-1 and TRBV20-1.

Presence of unique molecular identifiers characterized the TCR beta cDNA libraries. TCRdb reprocessed the PCR reads via MiXCR and lists one record per CDR3 protein. The sample includes 350,000 to 450,000 distinct CDR3 sequences, 30% to 45% of them seen just once. Antigens for these TCRs are unknown. The sequencing sample was made of blood. Receptor source: a girl aged 10-17 years with multiple sclerosis.

This sequence joins TRBV7-9 and TRBJ1-1; maybe TRBD1 (6 bases). V was pared by 5 bases and J by 0 bases, with 19 bases between. CDR3 length equals 17 residues. Germline values: CDR1 SEHNR, CDR2 FQNEAQ (reference sequence). The CDR3 DNA reads TGTGCCAGCAGCGAATTAGGGGGTGGGGGCCTGAACACTGAAGCTTTCTTT. Amino acid sequence: CASSELGGGGLNTEAFF.

Note on this clonotype: The junction departs from the called germline gene at one end, perhaps through a read error. For the CDR3, the DNA is TGTGCCGGCAGCCAAGGGGGGGGCGGTCAAGAGACCCAGTACTTC. Translated: CAGSQGGGGQETQYF. The chain employs TRBV3-1 and TRBJ2-5; weak D call: TRBD2 (7 bases). The CDR3 runs 15 residues. CDR1 is LGHDT, CDR2 YNNKEL, per germline (reference sequence).

There are a few counts of this clonotype. The V and J genes are TRBV5-4 and TRBJ2-3; TRBD2 agrees at 7 bases. Losses at the gene ends were 4 bases for V and 10 bases for J; bases not matched to a gene: 18. The CDR3 totals 16 residues. The germline CDR1 and CDR2 sequences are SGHNT and YYREEE (reference sequence). The CDR3 DNA sequence: TGTGCCAGCAGCCGGGCCTTGGGCGGGGGAACTCTTGCGCAGTATTTT. This encodes CASSRALGGGTLAQYF.

This clonotype showed up just a few times. This chain uses TRBV15 with TRBJ2-1; D is undetermined. Trimming cost V 0 bases and J 9 bases, with 6 bases left between them. CDR1 and CDR2 (germline): LNHNV, YYDKDF (reference sequence). This CDR3 contains 12 residues. This CDR3 is CATSRDWGEQFF. The CDR3 DNA reads TGTGCCACCAGCAGAGATTGGGGTGAGCAGTTCTTC.

This clonotype was detected only once. A read error may explain this, as a much larger clone is one base away. The chain combines TRBV6-2 or TRBV6-3 with TRBJ2-1; D remains ambiguous. The CDR3 totals 12 residues. Germline lookup yields CDR1 MNHEY and CDR2 SVGEGT. The CDR3, as DNA: TGTGCCAGCAGTCGGCAGAACAATGGGCAGTTCTTC. Translation: CASSRQNNGQFF.